This section outlines one TCR beta chain sequence together with its context. As yet, its antigen is unknown. This sample was included in a study of Ad26.COV2.S vaccination and SARS-CoV-2 variants. About the study: Donor was assigned to the Ad26.COV2.S arm of trial COV1001.

CDR3 size: 13 residues. Germline values: CDR1 DFQATT, CDR2 SNEGSKA (reference sequence). Trimming at V came to 3 bases and at J to 4 bases, leaving 1 base not matched to a gene. Method: immunoSEQ multiplex PCR; TCRdb's copy keeps in-frame clones and lacks some. The sample records fewer than 400,000 clones, about 90% being singletons. Documented treatment: over 15 received Ad26.COV2.S at low or high dose, single or two shots; several received placebo; per-sample allocation not given. At day 63 after the first vaccine or placebo injection, samples were drawn. Study-level findings and limits: Whether participants received vaccine or placebo, their non-spike TCR breadth was similar.

The chain joins TRBV20-1 to TRBJ2-1; 9 positions match TRBD2. This TCR derives from a person between 18 and 60 years old who received the Ad26.COV2.S COVID-19 vaccine or a placebo. Source: peripheral blood, taken in a trial of Ad26.COV2.S vaccine versus placebo. Here the CDR3 DNA reads TGCAGTGCTAGTAGCGGGAGATACAATGAGCAGTTCTTC. This encodes CSASSGRYNEQFF.